This T cell receptor beta chain was profiled in a study of blood T cell repertoires in COVID-19. Study-level background: Researchers got acute and convalescent COVID-19 samples from the United States, Italy and Spain. The analysed material was cDNA or gDNA that came from T cells, B-cell-depleted T cells, or PBMCs.

Under the authors' procedure: Amplifying reference gene primers gave estimates of nucleated cell counts. The repertoire was sequenced with immunoSEQ multiplex PCR; TCRdb's copy has only in-frame clones and lacks some. The DNA gave D and trimming, while V, J and clone size come from that table. The repertoire has around 100,000 clones, roughly four fifths of them found once; the top ten carry 24%. This TCR was sampled from a human donor in a cohort sampled during active COVID-19. Sequenced material: peripheral blood.

This chain's CDR3 is CASSTGTATLGEKLFF. For the CDR3, the DNA is TGTGCCAGCAGTACAGGGACAGCAACCCTCGGCGAAAAACTGTTTTTT. The gene calls are TRBV28 and TRBJ1-4; 7 nucleotides match TRBD1. Looked up from germline, CDR1 is MDHEN and CDR2 is SYDVKM. This CDR3 contains 16 residues. V lost 5 bases to trimming and J lost 8 bases; unmatched junction nucleotides: 14.